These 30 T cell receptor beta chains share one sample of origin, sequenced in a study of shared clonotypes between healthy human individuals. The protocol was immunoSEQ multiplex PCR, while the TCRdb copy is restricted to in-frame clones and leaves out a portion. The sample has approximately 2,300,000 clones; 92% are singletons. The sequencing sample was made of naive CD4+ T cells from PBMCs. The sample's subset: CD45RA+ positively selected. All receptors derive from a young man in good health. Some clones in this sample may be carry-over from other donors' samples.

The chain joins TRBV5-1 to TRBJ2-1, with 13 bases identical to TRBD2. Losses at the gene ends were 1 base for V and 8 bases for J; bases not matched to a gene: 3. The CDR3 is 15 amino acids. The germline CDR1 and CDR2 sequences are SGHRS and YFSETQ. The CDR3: CASSLILAGGHEQFF. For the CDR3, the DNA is TGCGCCAGCAGCTTGATACTAGCGGGAGGGCATGAGCAGTTCTTC.

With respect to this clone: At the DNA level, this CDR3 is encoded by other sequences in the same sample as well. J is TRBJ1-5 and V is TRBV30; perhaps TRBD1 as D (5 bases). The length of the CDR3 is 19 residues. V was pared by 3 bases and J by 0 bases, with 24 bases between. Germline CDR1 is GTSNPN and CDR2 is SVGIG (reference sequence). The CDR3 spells CAWSKGPRREGISNQPQHF. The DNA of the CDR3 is TGTGCCTGGAGCAAAGGGCCCCGAAGGGAGGGGATTAGCAATCAGCCCCAGCATTTT. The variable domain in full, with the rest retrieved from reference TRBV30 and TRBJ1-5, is SQTIHQWPATLVQPVGSPLSLECTVEGTSNPNLYWYRQAAGRGLQLLFYSVGIGQISSEVPQNLSASRPQDRQFILSSKKLLLSDSGFYLCAWSKGPRREGISNQPQHFGDGTRLSIL.

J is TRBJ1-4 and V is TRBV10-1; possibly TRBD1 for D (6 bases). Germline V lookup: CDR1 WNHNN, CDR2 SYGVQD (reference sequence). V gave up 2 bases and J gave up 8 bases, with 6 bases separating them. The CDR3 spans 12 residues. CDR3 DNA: TGCGCCAGCAGTGAGGGGGGCGAAAAACTGTTTTTT. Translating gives CASSEGGEKLFF.

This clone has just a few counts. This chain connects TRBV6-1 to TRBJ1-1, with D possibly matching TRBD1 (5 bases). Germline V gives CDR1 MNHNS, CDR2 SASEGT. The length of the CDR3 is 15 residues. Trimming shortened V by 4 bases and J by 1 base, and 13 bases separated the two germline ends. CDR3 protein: CASSGPTGPNTEAFF. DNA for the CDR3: TGTGCCAGCAGTGGCCCGACGGGACCGAACACTGAAGCTTTCTTT.

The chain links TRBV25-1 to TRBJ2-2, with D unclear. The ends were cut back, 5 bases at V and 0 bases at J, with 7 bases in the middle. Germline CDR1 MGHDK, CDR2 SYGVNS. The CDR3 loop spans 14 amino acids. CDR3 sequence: CASSPYANTGELFF. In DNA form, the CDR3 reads TGTGCCAGCAGTCCGTATGCGAACACCGGGGAGCTGTTTTTT.

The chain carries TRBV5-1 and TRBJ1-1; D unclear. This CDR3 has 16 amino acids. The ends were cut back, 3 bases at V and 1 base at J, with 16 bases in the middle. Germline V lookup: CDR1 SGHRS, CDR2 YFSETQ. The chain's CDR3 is CASSSAPTRRNTEAFF. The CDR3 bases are TGCGCCAGCAGCTCAGCACCGACACGCCGGAACACTGAAGCTTTCTTT.

The CDR3 protein is CASSPWEGGRGETQYF. CDR3 bases: TGTGCCAGCAGCCCCTGGGAGGGAGGGCGCGGGGAGACCCAGTACTTC. The gene calls are TRBV21-1 and TRBJ2-5; the D call of TRBD2 is as the table states it, not checked on the DNA. TRBV21-1 is designated a pseudogene. The CDR3 loop spans 16 amino acids.

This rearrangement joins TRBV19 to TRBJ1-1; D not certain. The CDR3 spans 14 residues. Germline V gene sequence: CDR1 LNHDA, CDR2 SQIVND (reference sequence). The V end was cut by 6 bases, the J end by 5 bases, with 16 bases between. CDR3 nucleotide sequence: TGTGCCAGTAGATCCGGCGGCCTGGGGACTGAAGCTTTCTTT. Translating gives CASRSGGLGTEAFF.

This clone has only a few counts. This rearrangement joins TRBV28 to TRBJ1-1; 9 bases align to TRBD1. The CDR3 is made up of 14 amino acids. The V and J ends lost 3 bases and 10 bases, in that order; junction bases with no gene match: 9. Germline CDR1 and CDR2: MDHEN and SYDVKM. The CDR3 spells CASSFLRDRVVAFF. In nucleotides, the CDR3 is TGTGCCAGCAGTTTCCTTAGGGACAGGGTCGTAGCTTTCTTT.

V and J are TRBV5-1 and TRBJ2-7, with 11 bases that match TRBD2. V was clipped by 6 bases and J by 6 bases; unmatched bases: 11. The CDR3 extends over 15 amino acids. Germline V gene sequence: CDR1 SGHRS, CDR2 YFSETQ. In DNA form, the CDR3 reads TGCGCCAGCATGTCCTCAGGACTAGCGGGCAGCGAGCAGTACTTC. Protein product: CASMSSGLAGSEQYF.

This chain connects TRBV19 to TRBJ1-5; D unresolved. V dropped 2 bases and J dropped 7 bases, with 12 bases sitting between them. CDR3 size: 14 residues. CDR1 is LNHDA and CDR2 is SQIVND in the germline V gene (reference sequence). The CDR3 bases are TGTGCCAGTAGTATACTGGGTTCTTGGCAGCCCCAGCATTTT. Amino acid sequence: CASSILGSWQPQHF.

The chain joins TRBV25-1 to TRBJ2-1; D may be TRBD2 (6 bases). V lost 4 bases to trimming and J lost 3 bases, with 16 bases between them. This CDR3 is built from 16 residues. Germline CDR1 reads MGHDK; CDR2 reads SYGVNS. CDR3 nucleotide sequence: TGTGCCAGCAGTGGCCGGGGAGGCAAAAACTACAATGAGCAGTTCTTC. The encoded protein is CASSGRGGKNYNEQFF. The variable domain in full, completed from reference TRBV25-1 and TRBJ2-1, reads EADIYQTPRYLVIGTGKKITLECSQTMGHDKMYWYQQDPGMELHLIHYSYGVNSTEKGDLSSESTVSRIRTEHFPLTLESARPSHTSQYLCASSGRGGKNYNEQFFGPGTRLTVL.

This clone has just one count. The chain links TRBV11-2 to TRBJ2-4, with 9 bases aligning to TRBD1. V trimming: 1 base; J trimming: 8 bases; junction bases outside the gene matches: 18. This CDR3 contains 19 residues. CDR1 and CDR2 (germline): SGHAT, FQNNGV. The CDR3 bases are TGTGCCAGCAGCTTAGCGGTCGGGACAGGGTGGACCGGGCACCACATTCAGTACTTC. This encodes CASSLAVGTGWTGHHIQYF.

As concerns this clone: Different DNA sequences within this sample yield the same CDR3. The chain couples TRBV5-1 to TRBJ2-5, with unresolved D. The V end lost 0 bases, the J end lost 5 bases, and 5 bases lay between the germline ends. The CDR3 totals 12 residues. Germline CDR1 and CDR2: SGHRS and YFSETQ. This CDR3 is CASSLEIETQYF. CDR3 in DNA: TGCGCCAGCAGCTTGGAAATTGAGACCCAGTACTTC.

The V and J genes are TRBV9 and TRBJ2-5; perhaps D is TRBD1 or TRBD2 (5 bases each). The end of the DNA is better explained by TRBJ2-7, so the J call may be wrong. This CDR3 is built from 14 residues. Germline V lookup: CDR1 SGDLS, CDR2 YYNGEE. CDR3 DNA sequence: TGTGCCAGCAGCCAGGACGGGGCCTCCTACGAGCAGTACTTC. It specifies CASSQDGASYEQYF.

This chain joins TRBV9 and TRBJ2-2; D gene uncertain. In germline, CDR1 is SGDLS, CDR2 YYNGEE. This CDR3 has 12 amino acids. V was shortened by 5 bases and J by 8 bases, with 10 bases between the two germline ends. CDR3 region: CASSGDVGELFF. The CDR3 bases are TGTGCCAGCAGTGGAGATGTGGGGGAGCTGTTTTTT.

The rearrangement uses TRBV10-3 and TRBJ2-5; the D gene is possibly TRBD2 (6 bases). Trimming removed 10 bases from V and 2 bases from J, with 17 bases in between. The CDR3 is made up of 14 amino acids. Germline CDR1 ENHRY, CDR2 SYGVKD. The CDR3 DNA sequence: TGTGCCACCAAGGGAGGTAGCGTTCAAGAGACCCAGTACTTC. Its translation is CATKGGSVQETQYF.

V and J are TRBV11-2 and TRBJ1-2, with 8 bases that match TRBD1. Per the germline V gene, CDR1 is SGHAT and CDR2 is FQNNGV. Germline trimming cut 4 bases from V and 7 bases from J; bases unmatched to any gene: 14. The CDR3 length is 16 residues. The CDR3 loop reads CASSSWPMDRVSGYTF. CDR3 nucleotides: TGTGCCAGCAGCTCCTGGCCCATGGACAGGGTTTCTGGCTACACCTTC.

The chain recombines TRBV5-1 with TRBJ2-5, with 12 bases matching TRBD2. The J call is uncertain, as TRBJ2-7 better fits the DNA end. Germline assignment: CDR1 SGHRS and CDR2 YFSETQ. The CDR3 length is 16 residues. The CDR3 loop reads CASSLGGLAGTYEQYF. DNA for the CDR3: TGCGCCAGCAGCTTGGGAGGACTAGCGGGAACCTACGAGCAGTACTTC.

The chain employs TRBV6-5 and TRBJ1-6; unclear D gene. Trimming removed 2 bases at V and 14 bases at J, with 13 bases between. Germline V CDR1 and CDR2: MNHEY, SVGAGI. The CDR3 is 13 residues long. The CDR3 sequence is CASSYKWVGALHF. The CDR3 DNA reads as TGTGCCAGCAGTTACAAATGGGTCGGGGCCCTCCACTTT.

The CDR3 coding sequence is TGTGCCAGCAGCTCCACTATTCTCGAGACCCAGTACTTC. Its translation is CASSSTILETQYF. The chain combines TRBV7-2 with TRBJ2-5; D gene ambiguous. The germline CDR1 and CDR2 sequences are SGHTA and FQGNSA. Trimming cost V 4 bases and J 5 bases, with 11 bases left between them. This CDR3 is built from 13 residues.

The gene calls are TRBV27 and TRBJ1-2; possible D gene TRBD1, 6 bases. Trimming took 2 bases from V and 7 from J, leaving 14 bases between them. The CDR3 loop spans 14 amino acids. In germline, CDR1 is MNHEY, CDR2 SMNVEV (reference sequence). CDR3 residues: CASSLQDRRSGYTF. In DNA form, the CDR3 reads TGTGCCAGCAGTTTACAGGACAGAAGGAGTGGCTACACCTTC.

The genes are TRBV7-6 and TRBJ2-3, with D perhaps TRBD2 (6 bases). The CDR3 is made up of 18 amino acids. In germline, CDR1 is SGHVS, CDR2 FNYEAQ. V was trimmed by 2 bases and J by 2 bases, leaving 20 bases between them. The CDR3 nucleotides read TGTGCCAGCAGCTTACGAGGTTTATTCTCGGGGGTCACAGATACGCAGTATTTT. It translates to CASSLRGLFSGVTDTQYF.

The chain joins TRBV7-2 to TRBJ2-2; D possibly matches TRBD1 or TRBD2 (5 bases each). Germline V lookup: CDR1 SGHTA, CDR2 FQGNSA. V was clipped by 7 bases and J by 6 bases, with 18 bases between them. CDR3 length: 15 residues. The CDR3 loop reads CASKEVGQGAGELFF. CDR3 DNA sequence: TGTGCCAGCAAGGAGGTGGGCCAAGGGGCCGGGGAGCTGTTTTTT.

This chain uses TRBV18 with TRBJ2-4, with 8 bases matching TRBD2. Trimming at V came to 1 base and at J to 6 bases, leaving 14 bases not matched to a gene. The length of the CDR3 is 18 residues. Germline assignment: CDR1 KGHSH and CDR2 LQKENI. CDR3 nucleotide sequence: TGTGCCAGCTCACCACTACTAAATAAGCGGGAGAACTTAAACATTCAGTACTTC. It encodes CASSPLLNKRENLNIQYF.

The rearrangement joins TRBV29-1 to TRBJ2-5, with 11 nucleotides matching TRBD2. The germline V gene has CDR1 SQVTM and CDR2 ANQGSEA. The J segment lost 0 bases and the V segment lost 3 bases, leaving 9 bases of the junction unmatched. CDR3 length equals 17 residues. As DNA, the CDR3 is TGCAGCGTTGATCGGGAGGGGACTAGCGGAGACCAAGAGACCCAGTACTTC. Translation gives CSVDREGTSGDQETQYF.

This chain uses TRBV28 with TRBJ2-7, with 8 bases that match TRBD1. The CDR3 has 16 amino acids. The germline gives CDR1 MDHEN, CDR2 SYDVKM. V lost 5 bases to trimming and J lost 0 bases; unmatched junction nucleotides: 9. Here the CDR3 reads CASSPRGQPNSYEQYF. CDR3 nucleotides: TGTGCCAGCAGTCCCAGGGGGCAGCCAAACTCCTACGAGCAGTACTTC.

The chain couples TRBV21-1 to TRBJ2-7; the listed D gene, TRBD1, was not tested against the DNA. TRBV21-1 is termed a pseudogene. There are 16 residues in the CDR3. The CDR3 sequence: CASSINQQEPLYEQYF. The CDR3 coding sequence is TGTGCCAGCAGCATTAATCAGCAGGAACCACTGTACGAGCAGTACTTC.

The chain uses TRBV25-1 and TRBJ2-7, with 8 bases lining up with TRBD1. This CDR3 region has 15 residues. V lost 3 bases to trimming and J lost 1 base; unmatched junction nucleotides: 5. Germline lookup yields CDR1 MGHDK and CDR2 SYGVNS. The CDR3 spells CASSDAGTGSYEQYF. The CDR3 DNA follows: TGTGCCAGCAGTGATGCCGGGACAGGATCCTACGAGCAGTACTTC.

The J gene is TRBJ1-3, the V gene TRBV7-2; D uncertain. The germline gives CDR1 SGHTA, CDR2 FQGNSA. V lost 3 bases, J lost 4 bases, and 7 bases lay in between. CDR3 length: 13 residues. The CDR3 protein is CASSFFEGNTIYF. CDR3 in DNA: TGTGCCAGCAGCTTTTTTGAGGGAAACACCATATATTTT.